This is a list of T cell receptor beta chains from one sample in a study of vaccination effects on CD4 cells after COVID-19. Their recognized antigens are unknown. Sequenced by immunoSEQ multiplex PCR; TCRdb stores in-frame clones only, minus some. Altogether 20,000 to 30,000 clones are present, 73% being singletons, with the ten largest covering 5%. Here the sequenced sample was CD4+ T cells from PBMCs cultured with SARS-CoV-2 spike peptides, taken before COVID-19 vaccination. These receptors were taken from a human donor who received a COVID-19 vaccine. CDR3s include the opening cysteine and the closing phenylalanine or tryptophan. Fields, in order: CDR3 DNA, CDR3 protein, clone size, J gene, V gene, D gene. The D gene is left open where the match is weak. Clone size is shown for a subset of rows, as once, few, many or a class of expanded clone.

DNA: TGTGCCAGCGCGGGACAGATCGTGAACACTGAAGCTTTCTTT; CDR3: CASAGQIVNTEAFF; size: .; J: TRBJ1-1; V: TRBV19; D: TRBD1
DNA: TGTGCCAGCAGCTTGAGGAGAGGATTGAACACTGAAGCTTTCTTT; CDR3: CASSLRRGLNTEAFF; size: .; J: TRBJ1-1; V: TRBV5-4; D: .
DNA: TGTGCCAGCAGTGAAGAACAGGGAGTTGCCTACGAGCAGTACTTC; CDR3: CASSEEQGVAYEQYF; size: .; J: TRBJ2-7; V: TRBV2; D: .
DNA: TGTGCCAGTAGTCCGAGATCGACCCTCTCGGGGACTGAAGCTTTCTTT; CDR3: CASSPRSTLSGTEAFF; size: .; J: TRBJ1-1; V: TRBV19; D: .
DNA: TGTGCCAGTAGTATCTTGGATAGCGGGAGATTTAGCGCTGAGCAGTTCTTC; CDR3: CASSILDSGRFSAEQFF; size: .; J: TRBJ2-1; V: TRBV19; D: TRBD2
DNA: TGCGCCAGCGCCGCACTTGGTCGAGATACGCAGTATTTT; CDR3: CASAALGRDTQYF; size: .; J: TRBJ2-3; V: TRBV5-1; D: .
DNA: TGTGCCAGCAGTTCCTGGACCATCAGCTCCTACAATGAGCAGTTCTTC; CDR3: CASSSWTISSYNEQFF; size: .; J: TRBJ2-1; V: TRBV27; D: .
DNA: TGTGCCAGCAGTTTGGGAGGGGGCGGTGAAGCTTTCTTT; CDR3: CASSLGGGGEAFF; size: .; J: TRBJ1-1; V: TRBV12-3/TRBV12-4; D: TRBD1
DNA: TGTGCCTGGAGTGTGACTAACACCATATATTTT; CDR3: CAWSVTNTIYF; size: .; J: TRBJ1-3; V: TRBV30; D: .
DNA: TGCGCCAGCAGTGGAGGGACAGCTAACTATGGCTACACCTTC; CDR3: CASSGGTANYGYTF; size: .; J: TRBJ1-2; V: TRBV10-2; D: TRBD1
DNA: TGTGCCAGCAGCCTTAGGGGAGATGGAAATCAGCCCCAGCATTTT; CDR3: CASSLRGDGNQPQHF; size: few; J: TRBJ1-5; V: TRBV14; D: .
DNA: TGTGCCAGCTCCCGCACAGGGGCGCTTTCCTCTGGGGCCAACGTCCTGACTTTC; CDR3: CASSRTGALSSGANVLTF; size: .; J: TRBJ2-6; V: TRBV18; D: TRBD1
DNA: TGTGCCAGCAGCCCCGTCTCACCGCCACCCGGTGAGCAGTTCTTC; CDR3: CASSPVSPPPGEQFF; size: once; J: TRBJ2-1; V: TRBV7-7; D: .
DNA: TGTGCCATCAGTGGAACCGGAGACACTGAAGCTTTCTTT; CDR3: CAISGTGDTEAFF; size: few; J: TRBJ1-1; V: TRBV10-3; D: .
DNA: TGCGCCAGCAGTTCTGACAAGAACACTGAAGCTTTCTTT; CDR3: CASSSDKNTEAFF; size: .; J: TRBJ1-1; V: TRBV10-1; D: .
DNA: TGTGCCAGCAGTGAAAACAGTCGTGGCTACACCTTC; CDR3: CASSENSRGYTF; size: once; J: TRBJ1-2; V: TRBV25-1; D: .
DNA: TGTGCCAGCAGCTTGGGGCGGGGGGGAAGCTCCTACGAGCAGTACTTC; CDR3: CASSLGRGGSSYEQYF; size: .; J: TRBJ2-7; V: TRBV5-4; D: TRBD2
DNA: TGTGCCAGCAGCCAAGATGGCCCCCCGGGACTAGCATCGATCGAGCAGTTCTTC; CDR3: CASSQDGPPGLASIEQFF; size: .; J: TRBJ2-1; V: TRBV4-2; D: TRBD2
DNA: TGTGCCAGCAGCTTAATCAGGGTTAGCACAGATACGCAGTATTTT; CDR3: CASSLIRVSTDTQYF; size: .; J: TRBJ2-3; V: TRBV11-2; D: .
DNA: TGTGCCAGCAGTGCCACAGTATGGACTGAAGCTTTCTTT; CDR3: CASSATVWTEAFF; size: .; J: TRBJ1-1; V: TRBV2; D: .
DNA: TGTGCCAGCAGCGCCGTTTGGTCCTACGAGCAGTACTTC; CDR3: CASSAVWSYEQYF; size: few; J: TRBJ2-7; V: TRBV7-9; D: .
DNA: TGTGCCAGCAGCTTAGGCCTAGCGGGAGTGAATGAGCAGTTCTTC; CDR3: CASSLGLAGVNEQFF; size: few; J: TRBJ2-1; V: TRBV11-2; D: TRBD2
DNA: TGTGCCAGCAGCCCGAGTATGCCACAAGAGACCCAGTACTTC; CDR3: CASSPSMPQETQYF; size: .; J: TRBJ2-5; V: TRBV7-2; D: .